This T cell receptor beta chain was found in a study of blood T cells in healthy people across ages. The study, taken as a whole, reports: Getting older went along with TCR beta diversity per million T cells dropping roughly linearly.

The CDR3 spans 16 residues. Trimming cost V 8 bases and J 6 bases; bases outside gene matches: 14. Germline CDR1 reads MNHNY; CDR2 reads SVGAGI (reference sequence). The second PCR ran about 6 to 12 cycles with a sample-barcoded 5' primer and J-beta primers. TCRdb independently ran MiXCR on the 5' RACE reads; one entry per CDR3 protein. The sample carries hundreds of thousands of distinct CDR3 sequences, more than 40% recorded once. On this clonotype itself: Its antigen is undetermined.

This receptor was identified in a man in his fifties or sixties in good health. The sequenced sample consisted of blood. This chain links TRBV6-6 with TRBJ2-1, with 9 bases identical to TRBD2. The CDR3 sequence is CASSQGGLALLNEQFF. DNA for the CDR3: TGTGCCAGCTCCCAGGGGGGACTAGCCCTGCTCAATGAGCAGTTCTTC.